The 20 T cell receptor beta chains listed next were all sequenced from one sample in a study of T-cell reconstitution after alpha-beta-depleted transplantation in children. The TCRbeta library incorporated unique molecular identifiers. MiXCR was run by TCRdb on the PCR reads, yielding one entry per CDR3 protein. The data hold around 800,000 distinct CDR3 sequences, with roughly 15% observed a single time. This specimen was PBMCs, mostly from graft donor cells, taken 360 days after TCRalphabeta/CD19-depleted stem cell transplant. These receptors all come from a male patient younger than 18 who had a stem cell transplant for acute lymphoblastic leukemia, so the T cells may come from the graft donor.

The CDR3 DNA reads as TGCGCCAGCAGCACTCTGACAGGGCGGGTTACAGATACGCAGTATTTT. Its protein product is CASSTLTGRVTDTQYF. The chain has TRBV4-1 and TRBJ2-3; TRBD1 matches 7 bases. The germline V gene encodes CDR1 MGHRA and CDR2 YSYEKL. The CDR3 sequence is 16 residues long. V was clipped by 5 bases and J by 3 bases; unmatched bases: 11.

The V and J genes are TRBV4-2 and TRBJ2-1; no reliable D call. Germline assignment: CDR1 LGHNA and CDR2 YNFKEQ. The length of the CDR3 is 13 residues. V was trimmed by 4 bases and J by 8 bases, leaving 12 bases between them. For the CDR3, the DNA is TGTGCCAGCAGCCCAGGCACGTACCATGAGCAGTTCTTC. Translation gives CASSPGTYHEQFF.

This clonotype was picked up many times. The genes are TRBV18 and TRBJ2-1, with TRBD2 matching 10 bases. The CDR3 extends over 16 amino acids. Germline loops: CDR1 KGHSH, CDR2 LQKENI. V gave up 3 bases and J gave up 4 bases; unmatched junction bases: 6. As DNA, the CDR3 is TGTGCCAGCTCACCGCCTGGACTAGCGGTATACAATGAGCAGTTCTTC. This translates into CASSPPGLAVYNEQFF.

The chain employs TRBV28 and TRBJ1-2; D unclear. The CDR3 is 15 residues long. Trimming took 3 bases from V and 9 from J, leaving 20 bases between them. CDR1 and CDR2 from the germline V gene are MDHEN and SYDVKM. CDR3 sequence reads: CASSFLTSVPTSYTF. The CDR3 DNA follows: TGTGCCAGCAGTTTCCTAACCTCGGTGCCGACGAGCTACACCTTC.

The rearrangement joins TRBV5-6 to TRBJ2-7, with D tentatively TRBD1 (6 bases). V was clipped by 2 bases and J by 7 bases, with 16 bases between them. CDR1 and CDR2 from the germline V gene are SGHDT and YYEEEE. The CDR3 extends over 14 amino acids. CDR3 sequence: CASSLFRGHGEQYF. The CDR3 DNA reads as TGTGCCAGCAGCTTATTCAGGGGCCACGGGGAGCAGTACTTC.

CDR3 in DNA: TGTGCCAGCAGCTTAAATGCAGGGTACTACGAGCAGTACTTC. This sequence encodes CASSLNAGYYEQYF. This chain joins TRBV7-3 and TRBJ2-7; a weak D match, TRBD1 (5 bases). V lost 1 base and J 3 bases, leaving 10 bases between the germline ends. CDR1 is SGHTA, CDR2 FQGTGA, per germline. The CDR3 has 14 amino acids.

As to this clonotype: With a much larger clone just one base away, this may be a read error. The chain carries TRBV2 and TRBJ1-5, with D unresolved. Germline V gene lookup returns CDR1 SNHLY and CDR2 FYNNEI. The CDR3 length is 11 residues. The CDR3 bases are TGTGCCAGCAGTCCTGGTCAGCGCCAGCATTTT. It codes for CASSPGQRQHF. Full variable domain (outside the CDR3, taken from reference TRBV2 and TRBJ1-5): EPEVTQTPSHQVTQMGQEVILRCVPISNHLYFYWYRQILGQKVEFLVSFYNNEISEKSEIFDDQFSVERPDGSNFTLKIRSTKLEDSAMYFCASSPGQRQHFGDGTRLSIL.

In its sample, this clonotype was seen a few times. The V gene is TRBV5-1, the J gene TRBJ2-5, with unresolved D. V was clipped by 0 bases and J by 0 bases, with 9 bases between them. The CDR3 is 15 residues long. Germline-derived CDR1 and CDR2 are SGHRS and YFSETQ. The CDR3 DNA sequence: TGCGCCAGCAGCTTGGCGGTCGAGTACCAAGAGACCCAGTACTTC. This translates into CASSLAVEYQETQYF.

V and J are TRBV6-1 and TRBJ1-5; 7 bases align to TRBD1. This CDR3 contains 18 residues. The J segment lost 4 bases and the V segment lost 4 bases, leaving 16 bases of the junction unmatched. CDR1 MNHNS and CDR2 SASEGT come from the germline V gene. For the CDR3, the DNA is TGTGCCAGCAGTGCAGTTAGGACAGGCCTCTTTAGGAATCAGCCCCAGCATTTT. It encodes CASSAVRTGLFRNQPQHF.

This clonotype was counted a few times. The J gene is TRBJ1-4, the V gene TRBV7-9; possibly TRBD1 for D (5 bases). The germline V gene encodes CDR1 SEHNR and CDR2 FQNEAQ (reference sequence). CDR3 length: 15 residues. Trimming removed 1 base from V and 5 bases from J, with 11 bases in between. CDR3 coding DNA: TGTGCCAGCAGCTTAGTGGGGACTGAGAATGAAAAACTGTTTTTT. This translates into CASSLVGTENEKLFF.

V is TRBV7-9 and J is TRBJ2-5; 7 bases line up with TRBD1. V gave up 5 bases and J gave up 5 bases; unmatched junction bases: 11. Looked up from germline, CDR1 is SEHNR and CDR2 is FQNEAQ (reference sequence). This CDR3 comprises 15 residues. The CDR3 nucleotides read TGTGCCAGCAGCCTCACCGGGACAGATGGGGAGACCCAGTACTTC. Translating it yields CASSLTGTDGETQYF.

This clonotype was found a few times. J is TRBJ2-1 and V is TRBV5-1, with D possibly being TRBD1 or TRBD2 (5 bases each). The CDR3 is 15 amino acids. The V gene lost 4 bases and the J gene lost 5 bases, with 16 bases spanning the gap. Germline V CDR1 and CDR2: SGHRS, YFSETQ. The CDR3 DNA follows: TGCGCCAGCAGCCCCGGGGCCCGATCGAACAATGAGCAGTTCTTC. Protein: CASSPGARSNNEQFF.

This chain joins TRBV5-1 and TRBJ1-1; TRBD1 aligns across 7 bases. V was clipped by 2 bases and J by 8 bases; unmatched bases: 3. Germline CDR1 is SGHRS and CDR2 is YFSETQ. This CDR3 contains 12 residues. DNA of the CDR3: TGCGCCAGCAGCTTACGGGACAGCGAAGCTTTCTTT. Its protein is CASSLRDSEAFF. Drawing the rest from reference TRBV5-1 and TRBJ1-1, the complete variable domain is KAGVTQTPRYLIKTRGQQVTLSCSPISGHRSVSWYQQTPGQGLQFLFEYFSETQRNKGNFPGRFSGRQFSNSRSEMNVSTLELGDSALYLCASSLRDSEAFFGQGTRLTVV.

This clonotype came up a few times. V usage is TRBV5-1 and J usage is TRBJ2-2; 7 bases are shared with TRBD1. Germline lookup yields CDR1 SGHRS and CDR2 YFSETQ. V shed 6 bases, J shed 1 base, and the junction held 9 bases outside the gene matches. CDR3 length equals 16 residues. CDR3 amino acids: CASTSQGDLNTGELFF. CDR3 sequence (DNA): TGCGCCAGCACCTCCCAGGGGGATTTGAACACCGGGGAGCTGTTTTTT.

This chain uses TRBV2 with TRBJ2-5; 8 bases map to TRBD2. The CDR3 has 18 residues. V lost 4 bases to trimming and J lost 5 bases; unmatched junction nucleotides: 18. Germline V gene lookup returns CDR1 SNHLY and CDR2 FYNNEI. The CDR3 nucleotides read TGTGCCAGCAGTGGGGTCCCTAAGGGAGCGGGAGCGCTGGAGACCCAGTACTTC. This codes for CASSGVPKGAGALETQYF.

This clonotype came up a few times. This chain joins TRBV5-1 and TRBJ2-7; 8 bases align to TRBD1. V gave up 4 bases and J gave up 2 bases; unmatched junction bases: 8. The CDR3 totals 15 residues. Germline CDR1 reads SGHRS; CDR2 reads YFSETQ. The CDR3 is CASSLPGGSTYEQYF. CDR3 coding DNA: TGCGCCAGCAGCCTGCCAGGGGGCTCCACCTACGAGCAGTACTTC.

This sequence joins TRBV19 and TRBJ2-1; 14 nucleotides line up with TRBD2. The germline V gene encodes CDR1 LNHDA and CDR2 SQIVND (reference sequence). The CDR3 runs 15 residues. V shed 7 bases and J 7 bases; nucleotides not matched to a gene: 6. The CDR3, as DNA: TGTGCCAGTAACGCGGGACTAGCGGGAGTTAATGAGCAGTTCTTC. This codes for CASNAGLAGVNEQFF.

This clonotype was found many times. The CDR3 loop reads CAIRAGDLYNEQFF. In DNA, the CDR3 is TGTGCCATCAGAGCCGGGGATTTGTACAATGAGCAGTTCTTC. The rearrangement uses TRBV28 and TRBJ2-1; D is perhaps TRBD2 (5 bases). The CDR3 has 14 amino acids. CDR1 and CDR2 (germline): MDHEN, SYDVKM. Trimming took 10 bases from V and 4 from J, leaving 17 bases between them.

V gene TRBV5-5 combines with J gene TRBJ2-1; 8 positions agree with TRBD2. The V gene's germline CDR1 is SGHKS and CDR2 YYEKEE (reference sequence). V was pared by 3 bases and J by 7 bases, with 6 bases of the junction left unmatched. The CDR3 runs 14 residues. CDR3 protein: CASSSGGQTNEQFF. The DNA for the CDR3 is TGTGCCAGCAGCTCGGGGGGGCAGACTAATGAGCAGTTCTTC.

This clonotype was observed a handful of times. V and J are TRBV29-1 and TRBJ2-2; D not certain. Germline assignment: CDR1 SQVTM and CDR2 ANQGSEA. The CDR3 extends over 13 amino acids. Between the trimmed V and J ends, which lost 6 bases and 4 bases, there was a span of 12 bases. CDR3 residues: CSVHPEGTGELFF. The CDR3 DNA reads TGCAGCGTACATCCTGAAGGCACCGGGGAGCTGTTTTTT.